This T cell receptor beta chain originates from a study of response to subunit inactivated influenza vaccine. From the RT-PCR reads, TCRdb called clonotypes with MiXCR, one entry per CDR3 protein. This sample has more than 500,000 distinct CDR3 sequences; 10% to 12% occur once, and the top ten carry approximately 11%. Per germline, CDR1 KGHSH and CDR2 LQKENI. This CDR3 is 15 amino acids long. Trimming at V came to 3 bases and at J to 2 bases, leaving 1 base not matched to a gene. This same sample was also part of a study on T cells expressing NK-cell markers. In that study: 5'RACE template switching with UMIs produced the TCR beta cDNA. Eight donors were sequenced, seven testing HCMV-seropositive and one testing seronegative.

The receptor was isolated from a man in his fifties or sixties who received an inactivated influenza vaccine. Sequenced here: PBMCs from blood, sampled on the day of vaccination. This chain uses TRBV18 with TRBJ2-2; TRBD2 aligns across 9 bases. The CDR3 reads CASSPLAGNTGELFF. CDR3 in DNA: TGTGCCAGCTCACCGCTAGCGGGAAACACCGGGGAGCTGTTTTTT.